Following are 31 T cell receptor beta chains from one sample sequenced in a study of blood T cell repertoires in COVID-19. Some clones are missing from TCRdb's copy, which holds only in-frame ones; the method was immunoSEQ multiplex PCR. The sample lists roughly 130,000 clones, roughly nine tenths occurring once. The specimen was peripheral blood. The receptors were gathered from a man aged 60 to 69 with COVID-19, enrolled during active disease.

This clone was seen once. V and J are TRBV27 and TRBJ2-2; unclear D gene. The CDR3 covers 17 residues. V lost 2 bases, J lost 0 bases, and 13 bases lay in between. Germline lookup yields CDR1 MNHEY and CDR2 SMNVEV (reference sequence). The CDR3: CASSLSLAHSNTGELFF. Here the CDR3 DNA reads TGTGCCAGCAGTTTAAGCCTTGCTCATTCGAACACCGGGGAGCTGTTTTTT.

This chain connects TRBV27 to TRBJ1-6; D is uncertain. Looked up from germline, CDR1 is MNHEY and CDR2 is SMNVEV (reference sequence). The CDR3 extends over 13 amino acids. The V and J ends lost 6 bases and 3 bases respectively, with 6 bases between them. The CDR3 bases are TGTGCCAGCAGCACAGTCTATAATTCACCCCTCCACTTT. Translating it yields CASSTVYNSPLHF.

The gene calls are TRBV19 and TRBJ1-4; TRBD1 might be the D (6 bases). The CDR3 has 13 amino acids. Germline values: CDR1 LNHDA, CDR2 SQIVND (reference sequence). V was clipped by 11 bases and J by 6 bases, with 16 bases between them. CDR3 sequence (DNA): TGTGCCGCGAAACGGGACACGGATGAAAAACTGTTTTTT. Its translation is CAAKRDTDEKLFF.

This chain uses TRBV11-2 with TRBJ1-4, with 8 positions matching TRBD1. Trimming cost V 5 bases and J 6 bases; bases outside gene matches: 11. Germline CDR1 SGHAT, CDR2 FQNNGV. The CDR3 runs 16 residues. In DNA form, the CDR3 reads TGTGCCAGCAGCGAAGGACAGGGCAGGATTCATGAAAAACTGTTTTTT. Translation: CASSEGQGRIHEKLFF.

This sequence joins TRBV25-1 and TRBJ2-2; perhaps TRBD1 as D (5 bases). Germline V lookup: CDR1 MGHDK, CDR2 SYGVNS. Between the trimmed V and J ends, which lost 1 base and 6 bases, there was a span of 15 bases. The CDR3 totals 16 residues. Here the CDR3 DNA reads TGTGCCAGCAGTGAATTAGGCGATAGGACACCCGGGGAGCTGTTTTTT. It specifies CASSELGDRTPGELFF.

The CDR3 coding sequence is TGTGCCAGCAGTTTAGCAGGGGAAAATAACTATGGCTACACCTTC. Translating it yields CASSLAGENNYGYTF. The chain links TRBV28 to TRBJ1-2; TRBD1 is a possible D gene (6 bases). The germline V gene has CDR1 MDHEN and CDR2 SYDVKM. The CDR3 covers 15 residues. With 2 bases removed from V and 1 base from J, the gap between germline ends came to 11 bases.

The V call is TRBV4-3, the J call TRBJ2-3, with D perhaps TRBD1 (7 bases). This CDR3 comprises 16 residues. With 0 bases removed from V and 6 bases from J, the gap between germline ends came to 16 bases. Germline values: CDR1 LGHNA, CDR2 YSLEER. The CDR3 protein is CASSQDGRQGGDTQYF. For the CDR3, the DNA is TGCGCCAGCAGCCAAGATGGAAGACAGGGAGGCGATACGCAGTATTTT.

V usage is TRBV27 and J usage is TRBJ2-1; perhaps TRBD1 as D (6 bases). Trimming removed 6 bases at V and 3 bases at J, with 12 bases between. The CDR3 consists of 14 residues. CDR1 is MNHEY and CDR2 is SMNVEV in the germline V gene (reference sequence). Here the CDR3 reads CASRKDRFYNEQFF. The CDR3 nucleotides read TGTGCCAGCAGGAAGGACAGATTCTACAATGAGCAGTTCTTC.

The chain carries TRBV14 and TRBJ2-5; 10 positions agree with TRBD1. Germline trimming cut 1 base from V and 2 bases from J; bases unmatched to any gene: 7. CDR1 is SGHDN and CDR2 is FVKESK in the germline V gene. CDR3 length: 17 residues. The CDR3 DNA reads as TGTGCCAGCAGCCAAGCCGGACAGGGGGATCTACAAGAGACCCAGTACTTC. Translating gives CASSQAGQGDLQETQYF.

The rearrangement uses TRBV28 and TRBJ2-5, with 7 bases matching TRBD2. V lost 7 bases, J lost 5 bases, and 10 bases stayed unmatched. Germline CDR1 reads MDHEN; CDR2 reads SYDVKM. This CDR3 is 14 amino acids long. The DNA of the CDR3 is TGTGCCAGCATGTTCGGGGGGAGTGCGGAGACCCAGTACTTC. As protein: CASMFGGSAETQYF.

The chain links TRBV30 to TRBJ1-1; TRBD1 matches 7 bases. Germline V gene sequence: CDR1 GTSNPN, CDR2 SVGIG (reference sequence). Losses at the gene ends were 4 bases for V and 5 bases for J; bases not matched to a gene: 7. This CDR3 is built from 13 residues. In nucleotides, the CDR3 is TGTGCCTGGAACCAGGGGGGAAGTACTGAAGCTTTCTTT. Amino acids: CAWNQGGSTEAFF. The full variable domain, its missing parts supplied by reference TRBV30 and TRBJ1-1, is SQTIHQWPATLVQPVGSPLSLECTVEGTSNPNLYWYRQAAGRGLQLLFYSVGIGQISSEVPQNLSASRPQDRQFILSSKKLLLSDSGFYLCAWNQGGSTEAFFGQGTRLTVV.

The chain couples TRBV27 to TRBJ2-3; the match to TRBD2 covers 8 bases. The CDR3 is 15 residues long. V lost 4 bases, J lost 4 bases, and 7 bases stayed unmatched. CDR1 and CDR2 (germline): MNHEY, SMNVEV (reference sequence). The CDR3 protein is CASSSSGSWSDTQYF. The CDR3 region has the DNA TGTGCCAGCAGTTCAAGCGGGAGCTGGTCAGATACGCAGTATTTT.

The genes are TRBV11-2 and TRBJ1-3; D gene ambiguous. Germline lookup yields CDR1 SGHAT and CDR2 FQNNGV. Between the trimmed V and J ends, which lost 5 bases and 0 bases, there was a span of 11 bases. This CDR3 comprises 15 residues. CDR3 coding DNA: TGTGCCAGCAGCCGTCGGGTCTCCTCTGGAAACACCATATATTTT. Its translation is CASSRRVSSGNTIYF.

The chain has TRBV19 and TRBJ2-1; 11 bases are a match to TRBD2. This CDR3 comprises 19 residues. V trimming: 3 bases; J trimming: 9 bases; junction bases outside the gene matches: 19. Per germline, CDR1 LNHDA and CDR2 SQIVND (reference sequence). The CDR3 nucleotides are TGTGCCAGTAGTATGGCCCATAGCGGGAGGGCCGAGCTTGGGGGTGAGCAGTTCTTC. Residues: CASSMAHSGRAELGGEQFF.

The genes are TRBV11-2 and TRBJ2-1, with 11 nucleotides matching TRBD1. Germline V gene lookup returns CDR1 SGHAT and CDR2 FQNNGV. The CDR3 contains 17 residues. Germline trimming cut 4 bases from V and 8 bases from J; bases unmatched to any gene: 13. The CDR3 region is CASSSQRRTGGMYEQFF. The CDR3 coding sequence is TGTGCCAGCAGCTCTCAAAGGCGGACAGGGGGCATGTATGAGCAGTTCTTC.

This clone was counted once. The rearrangement links TRBV9 to TRBJ1-1, with D perhaps TRBD1 (5 bases). Germline CDR1 is SGDLS and CDR2 is YYNGEE. V was cut by 4 bases and J by 4 bases, with 14 bases left in between. The CDR3 length is 14 residues. CDR3 in DNA: TGTGCCAGCAGCCCTAATAGGGGTGGCACTGAAGCTTTCTTT. Translation: CASSPNRGGTEAFF.

V is TRBV27 and J is TRBJ1-2; 7 nucleotides agree with TRBD1. With V trimmed by 5 bases and J by 4 bases, 7 bases remained unmatched. CDR3 length: 14 amino acids. Looked up from germline, CDR1 is MNHEY and CDR2 is SMNVEV (reference sequence). The DNA for the CDR3 is TGTGCCAGCAGTCCCTCGACAGGGCTCTATGGCTACACCTTC. Protein sequence: CASSPSTGLYGYTF.

This chain links TRBV25-1 with TRBJ2-7; 7 bases map to TRBD1. The CDR3 is 13 amino acids. The germline V gene has CDR1 MGHDK and CDR2 SYGVNS. Trimming cost V 7 bases and J 1 base; bases outside gene matches: 4. As DNA, the CDR3 is TGTGCCAGCACAGGGGGTTTATCCTACGAGCAGTACTTC. Translation: CASTGGLSYEQYF.

This clone was recorded once. This chain uses TRBV19 with TRBJ2-7, with TRBD1 matching over 7 bases. This CDR3 contains 14 residues. The V gene's germline CDR1 is LNHDA and CDR2 SQIVND (reference sequence). V was clipped by 5 bases and J by 2 bases; unmatched bases: 6. CDR3 DNA sequence: TGTGCCAGTAGTGCCACAGGGGTTCCCTACGAGCAGTACTTC. Its protein product is CASSATGVPYEQYF. The full variable domain, in which reference TRBV19 and TRBJ2-7 provide the parts outside the CDR3, is DGGITQSPKYLFRKEGQNVTLSCEQNLNHDAMYWYRQDPGQGLRLIYYSQIVNDFQKGDIAEGYSVSREKKESFPLTVTSAQKNPTAFYLCASSATGVPYEQYFGPGTRLTVT.

This clone appeared once. The chain carries TRBV21-1 and TRBJ2-7; TRBD1, as called in the table, went unchecked against the DNA. TRBV21-1 is a pseudogene. This CDR3 is built from 13 residues. As DNA, the CDR3 is TGTGCCAGCAGTACCGGGACAGTCCACGAGCAGTACTTC. Amino acid sequence: CASSTGTVHEQYF.

The chain links TRBV18 to TRBJ1-4, with D possibly being TRBD1 (5 bases). The CDR3 extends over 15 amino acids. The V and J ends lost 2 bases and 0 bases respectively, with 7 bases between them. Looked up from germline, CDR1 is KGHSH and CDR2 is LQKENI. The CDR3 here is CASSPGTATNEKLFF. CDR3 bases: TGTGCCAGCTCACCAGGGACTGCAACTAATGAAAAACTGTTTTTT.

The J gene is TRBJ2-5, the V gene TRBV9, with a possible D match to TRBD2 (6 bases). Trimming removed 3 bases at V and 4 bases at J, with 13 bases between. Germline assignment: CDR1 SGDLS and CDR2 YYNGEE. The CDR3 sequence is 14 residues long. CDR3: CASSERFGGETQYF. As DNA, the CDR3 is TGTGCCAGCAGCGAGAGGTTCGGGGGAGAGACCCAGTACTTC.

The chain recombines TRBV6-5 with TRBJ2-1, with 7 bases fitting TRBD2. The CDR3 spans 14 residues. The germline V gene encodes CDR1 MNHEY and CDR2 SVGAGI. The J segment lost 7 bases and the V segment lost 10 bases, leaving 13 bases of the junction unmatched. The CDR3 loop is CATSWEGLRNEQFF. The CDR3 bases are TGTGCCACCTCTTGGGAGGGCCTACGTAATGAGCAGTTCTTC.

V gene TRBV6-6 combines with J gene TRBJ2-7; 12 bases match TRBD2. The CDR3 consists of 17 residues. V shed 5 bases, J shed 3 bases, and the junction held 11 bases outside the gene matches. Looked up from germline, CDR1 is MNHNY and CDR2 is SVGAGI (reference sequence). The CDR3 sequence: CASSPRWTSGTVYEQYF. The DNA of the CDR3 is TGTGCCAGCAGTCCACGATGGACTAGCGGGACCGTCTACGAGCAGTACTTC.

This clone was seen once. The rearrangement uses TRBV9 and TRBJ2-2, with 14 bases that match TRBD2. CDR1 and CDR2 (germline): SGDLS, YYNGEE. The CDR3 loop spans 16 amino acids. Germline trimming cut 0 bases from V and 6 bases from J; bases unmatched to any gene: 1. The CDR3 nucleotides read TGTGCCAGCAGCGTAGGACTAGCGGGAGGGGCCGGGGAGCTGTTTTTT. This translates into CASSVGLAGGAGELFF. Complete variable domain (other parts from reference TRBV9 and TRBJ2-2): DSGVTQTPKHLITATGQRVTLRCSPRSGDLSVYWYQQSLDQGLQFLIQYYNGEERAKGNILERFSAQQFPDLHSELNLSSLELGDSALYFCASSVGLAGGAGELFFGEGSRLTVL.

Only a few counts were recorded for this clone. This chain uses TRBV29-1 with TRBJ2-2; D is ambiguous. Trimming shortened V by 8 bases and J by 4 bases, and 5 bases separated the two germline ends. CDR1 SQVTM and CDR2 ANQGSEA come from the germline V gene. The CDR3 totals 10 residues. The CDR3 DNA is TGCAGCCATTCCACCGGGGAGCTGTTTTTT. This codes for CSHSTGELFF.

The chain uses TRBV11-3 and TRBJ2-7; the match to TRBD2 covers 8 bases. Trimming at V came to 7 bases and at J to 2 bases, leaving 16 bases not matched to a gene. CDR1 and CDR2 (germline): SGHNT, YENEEA. CDR3 length: 17 residues. Here the CDR3 DNA reads TGTGCCAGCAACCCAAGGGGACCAGCGGGAGCGACCTACGAGCAGTACTTC. Protein sequence: CASNPRGPAGATYEQYF.

The V call is TRBV5-1, the J call TRBJ1-2; D is perhaps TRBD1 (6 bases). The CDR3 is made up of 14 amino acids. Germline assignment: CDR1 SGHRS and CDR2 YFSETQ. V was cut by 4 bases and J by 4 bases, with 14 bases left in between. In DNA form, the CDR3 reads TGCGCCAGCAGCCACGAACAGGGTACCTATGGCTACACCTTC. As protein: CASSHEQGTYGYTF.

This chain links TRBV5-1 with TRBJ2-7, with 9 nucleotides matching TRBD1. V gave up 5 bases and J gave up 2 bases; unmatched junction bases: 5. The CDR3 length is 14 residues. Germline assignment: CDR1 SGHRS and CDR2 YFSETQ. The CDR3 is CASSSTGGPYEQYF. In nucleotides, the CDR3 is TGCGCCAGCAGTTCGACAGGGGGACCCTACGAGCAGTACTTC.

The chain links TRBV5-1 to TRBJ1-1; 10 positions agree with TRBD1. Germline V gene data show CDR1 as SGHRS and CDR2 as YFSETQ. V lost 3 bases, J lost 5 bases, and 4 bases stayed unmatched. This CDR3 is built from 14 residues. The chain's CDR3 is CASSSDRGQTEAFF. The CDR3 DNA is TGCGCCAGCAGCTCAGACAGGGGGCAAACTGAAGCTTTCTTT.

The rearrangement joins TRBV3-1 (or the pseudogene TRBV3-2) to TRBJ2-2; 10 nucleotides match TRBD2. Germline V lookup: CDR1 LGHDT, CDR2 YNNKEL (reference sequence). The CDR3 covers 17 residues. V was pared by 4 bases and J by 7 bases, with 12 bases of the junction left unmatched. DNA of the CDR3: TGTGCCAGCAGCCGAAGCGGGAGGGCCGTCTTCGGCGGGGAGCTGTTTTTT. It specifies CASSRSGRAVFGGELFF.